This T cell receptor beta chain was sequenced during a study of technical replicates of blood from a few donors. The CDR3 spans 14 residues. V shed 1 base, J shed 4 bases, and the junction held 2 bases outside the gene matches. Per the germline V gene, CDR1 is ENHRY and CDR2 is SYGVKD. Method: immunoSEQ multiplex PCR; TCRdb's copy keeps in-frame clones and lacks some. The sample holds more than 90,000 clones; approximately 95% are singletons and the top ten take 0.22%. The chain carries TRBV10-3 and TRBJ1-1, with 8 bases fitting TRBD1. What was sequenced was T cells isolated from PBMCs. The receptor was derived from a human donor in good health. The CDR3 coding sequence is TGTGCCATCAGTGAGTGGGACAGGAGCACTGAAGCTTTCTTT. This encodes CAISEWDRSTEAFF.